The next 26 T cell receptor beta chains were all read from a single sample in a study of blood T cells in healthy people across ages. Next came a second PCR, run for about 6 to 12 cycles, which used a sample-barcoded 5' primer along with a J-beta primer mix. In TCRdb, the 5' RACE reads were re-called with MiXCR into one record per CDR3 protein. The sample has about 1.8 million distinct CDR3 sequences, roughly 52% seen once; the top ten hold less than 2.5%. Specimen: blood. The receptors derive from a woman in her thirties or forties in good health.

CDR3 amino acids: CSAGVTHGETQYF. The DNA of the CDR3 is TGCAGTGCTGGGGTCACTCACGGAGAGACCCAGTACTTC. This chain uses TRBV20-1 with TRBJ2-5; D is uncertain. CDR3 length equals 13 residues. The ends were cut back, 5 bases at V and 4 bases at J, with 14 bases in the middle. Germline V CDR1 and CDR2: DFQATT, SNEGSKA (reference sequence).

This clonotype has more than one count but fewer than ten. In DNA form, the CDR3 reads TGCGCCAGCAGCCAAGATACGACTAGCGGGGAAAATGAGCAGTTCTTC. As protein: CASSQDTTSGENEQFF. The gene calls are TRBV4-3 and TRBJ2-1; 11 nucleotides match TRBD2. Germline lookup yields CDR1 LGHNA and CDR2 YSLEER. This CDR3 is built from 16 residues. V shed 0 bases and J 7 bases; nucleotides not matched to a gene: 5.

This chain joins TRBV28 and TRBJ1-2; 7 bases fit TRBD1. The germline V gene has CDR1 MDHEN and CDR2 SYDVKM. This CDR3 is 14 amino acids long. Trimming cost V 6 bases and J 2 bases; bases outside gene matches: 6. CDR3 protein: CASSNGTANYGYTF. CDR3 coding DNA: TGTGCCAGCAGCAATGGGACAGCCAACTATGGCTACACCTTC.

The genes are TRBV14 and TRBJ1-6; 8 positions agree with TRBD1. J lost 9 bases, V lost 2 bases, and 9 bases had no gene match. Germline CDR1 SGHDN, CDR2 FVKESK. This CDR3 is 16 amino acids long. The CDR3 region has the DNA TGTGCCAGCAGCCAATACGGACAGGGCTATGGTTCACCCCTCCACTTT. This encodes CASSQYGQGYGSPLHF.

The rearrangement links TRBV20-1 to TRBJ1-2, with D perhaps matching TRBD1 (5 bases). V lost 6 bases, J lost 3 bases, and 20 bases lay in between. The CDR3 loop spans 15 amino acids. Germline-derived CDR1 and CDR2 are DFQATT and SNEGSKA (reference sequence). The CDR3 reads CSALDGTATHYGYTF. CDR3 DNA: TGCAGTGCCCTTGATGGGACGGCCACCCACTATGGCTACACCTTC.

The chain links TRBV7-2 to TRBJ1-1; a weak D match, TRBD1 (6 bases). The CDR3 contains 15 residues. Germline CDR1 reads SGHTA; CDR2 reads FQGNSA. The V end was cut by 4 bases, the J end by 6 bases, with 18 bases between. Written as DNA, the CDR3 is TGTGCCAGCAGCTCCGCGTGGGGGCGTAGCTCTGAAGCTTTCTTT. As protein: CASSSAWGRSSEAFF.

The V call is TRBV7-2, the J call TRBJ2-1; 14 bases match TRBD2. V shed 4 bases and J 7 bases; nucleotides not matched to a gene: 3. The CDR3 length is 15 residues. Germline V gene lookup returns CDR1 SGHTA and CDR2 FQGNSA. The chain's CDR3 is CASSSTSGGGNEQFF. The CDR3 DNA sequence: TGTGCCAGCAGCTCGACTAGCGGGGGGGGTAATGAGCAGTTCTTC. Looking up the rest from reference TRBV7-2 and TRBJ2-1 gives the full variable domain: GAGVSQSPSNKVTEKGKDVELRCDPISGHTALYWYRQSLGQGLEFLIYFQGNSAPDKSGLPSDRFSAERTGGSVSTLTIQRTQQEDSAVYLCASSSTSGGGNEQFFGPGTRLTVL.

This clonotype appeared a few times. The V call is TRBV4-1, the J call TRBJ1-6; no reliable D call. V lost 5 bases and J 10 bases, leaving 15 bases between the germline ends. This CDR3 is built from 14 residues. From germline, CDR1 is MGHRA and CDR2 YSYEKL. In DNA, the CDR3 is TGCGCCAGCAGCTCCTGGGTGTGGGGATCACCCCTCCACTTT. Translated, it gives CASSSWVWGSPLHF.

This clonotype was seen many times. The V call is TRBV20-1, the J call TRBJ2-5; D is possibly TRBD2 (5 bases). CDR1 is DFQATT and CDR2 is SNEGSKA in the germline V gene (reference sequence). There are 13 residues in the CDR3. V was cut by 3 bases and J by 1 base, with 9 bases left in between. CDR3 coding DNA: TGCAGTGCTAGCATCCGGGGCCAAGAGACCCAGTACTTC. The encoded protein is CSASIRGQETQYF.

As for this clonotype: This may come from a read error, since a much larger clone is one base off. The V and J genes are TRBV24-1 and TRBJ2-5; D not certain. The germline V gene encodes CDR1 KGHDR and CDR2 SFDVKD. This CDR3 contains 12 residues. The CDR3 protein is CATVDGQGTQYF. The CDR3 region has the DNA TGTGCCACCGTGGACGGCCAAGGGACCCAGTACTTC.

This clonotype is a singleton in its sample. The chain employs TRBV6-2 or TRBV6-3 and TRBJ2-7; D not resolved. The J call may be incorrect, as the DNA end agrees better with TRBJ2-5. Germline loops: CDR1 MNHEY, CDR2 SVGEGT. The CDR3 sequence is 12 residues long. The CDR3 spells CASSCRRETQYF. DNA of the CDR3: TGTGCCAGCAGTTGCCGAAGAGAGACCCAGTACTTC.

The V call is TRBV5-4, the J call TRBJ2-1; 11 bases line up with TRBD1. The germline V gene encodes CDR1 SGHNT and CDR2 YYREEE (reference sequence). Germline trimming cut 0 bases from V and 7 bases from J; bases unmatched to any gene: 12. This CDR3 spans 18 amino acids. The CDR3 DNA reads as TGTGCCAGCAGCTTGGCTATGGGAGGACAGGGGGCGTTGAATGAGCAGTTCTTC. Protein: CASSLAMGGQGALNEQFF.

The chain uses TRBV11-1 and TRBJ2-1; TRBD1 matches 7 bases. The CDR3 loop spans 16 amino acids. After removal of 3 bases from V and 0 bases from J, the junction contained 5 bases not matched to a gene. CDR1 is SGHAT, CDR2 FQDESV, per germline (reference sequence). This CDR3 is CASSLRGHGSYNEQFF. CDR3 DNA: TGTGCCAGCAGCTTGAGGGGGCATGGCTCCTACAATGAGCAGTTCTTC.

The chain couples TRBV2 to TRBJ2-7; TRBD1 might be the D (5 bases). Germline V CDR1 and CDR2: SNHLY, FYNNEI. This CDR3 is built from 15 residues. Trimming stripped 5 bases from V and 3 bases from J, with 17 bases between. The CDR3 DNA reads TGTGCCAGCAGTTGGGGCACAGAGCAGTTCTACGAGCAGTACTTC. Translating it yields CASSWGTEQFYEQYF.

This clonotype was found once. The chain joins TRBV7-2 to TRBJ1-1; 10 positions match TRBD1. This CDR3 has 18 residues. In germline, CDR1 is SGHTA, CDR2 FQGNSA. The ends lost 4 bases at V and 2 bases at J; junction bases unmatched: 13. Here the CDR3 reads CASSSTIRDRGGNTEAFF. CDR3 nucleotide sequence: TGTGCCAGCAGCTCCACAATCCGGGACAGGGGTGGAAACACTGAAGCTTTCTTT.

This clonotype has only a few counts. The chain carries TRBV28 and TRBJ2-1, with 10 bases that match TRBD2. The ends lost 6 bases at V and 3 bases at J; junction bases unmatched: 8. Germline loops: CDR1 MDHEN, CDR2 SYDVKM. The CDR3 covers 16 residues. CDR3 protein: CASRDNSGGNYNEQFF. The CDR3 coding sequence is TGTGCCAGCAGGGATAATAGCGGGGGGAACTACAATGAGCAGTTCTTC.

The CDR3 is CASSRKPGSGNQPQHF. For the CDR3, the DNA is TGTGCCAGCAGTAGAAAACCAGGGTCGGGGAATCAGCCCCAGCATTTT. V gene TRBV6-5 combines with J gene TRBJ1-5; weak D call: TRBD1 (5 bases). The V end was cut by 5 bases, the J end by 4 bases, with 18 bases between. The germline gives CDR1 MNHEY, CDR2 SVGAGI. The CDR3 is 16 residues long.

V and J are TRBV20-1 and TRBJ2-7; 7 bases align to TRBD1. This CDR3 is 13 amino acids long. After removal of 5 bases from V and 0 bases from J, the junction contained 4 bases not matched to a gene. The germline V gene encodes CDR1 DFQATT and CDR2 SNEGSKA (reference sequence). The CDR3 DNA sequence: TGCAGTGCTCCCAGGGGGAGCTCCTACGAGCAGTACTTC. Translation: CSAPRGSSYEQYF.

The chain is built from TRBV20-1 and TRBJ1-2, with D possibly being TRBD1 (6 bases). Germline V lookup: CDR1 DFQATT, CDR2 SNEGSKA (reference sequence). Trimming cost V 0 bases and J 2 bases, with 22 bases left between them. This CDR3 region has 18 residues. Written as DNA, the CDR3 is TGCAGTGCTAGAGACCAGGGGTTCGGAGGGCTCATAAACTATGGCTACACCTTC. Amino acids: CSARDQGFGGLINYGYTF.

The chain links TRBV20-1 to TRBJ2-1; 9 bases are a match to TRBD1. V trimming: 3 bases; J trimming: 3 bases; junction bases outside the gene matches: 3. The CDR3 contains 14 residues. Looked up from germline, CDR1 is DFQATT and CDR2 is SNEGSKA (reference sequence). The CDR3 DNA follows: TGCAGTGCTAGGACGGACAGGGGCTACAATGAGCAGTTCTTC. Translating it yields CSARTDRGYNEQFF.

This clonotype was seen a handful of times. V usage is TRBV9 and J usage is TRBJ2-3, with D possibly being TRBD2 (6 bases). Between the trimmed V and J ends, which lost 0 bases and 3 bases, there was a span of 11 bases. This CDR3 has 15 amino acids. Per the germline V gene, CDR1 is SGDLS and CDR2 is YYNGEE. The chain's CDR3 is CASSVVTSFTDTQYF. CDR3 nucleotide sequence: TGTGCCAGCAGCGTAGTTACTAGCTTTACAGATACGCAGTATTTT.

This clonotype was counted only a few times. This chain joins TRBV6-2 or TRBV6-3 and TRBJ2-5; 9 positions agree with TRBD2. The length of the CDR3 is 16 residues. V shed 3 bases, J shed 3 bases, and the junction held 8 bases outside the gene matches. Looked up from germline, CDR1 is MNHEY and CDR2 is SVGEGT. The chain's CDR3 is CASSYRPPSGEETQYF. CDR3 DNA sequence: TGTGCCAGCAGTTATCGACCTCCTAGCGGGGAAGAGACCCAGTACTTC.

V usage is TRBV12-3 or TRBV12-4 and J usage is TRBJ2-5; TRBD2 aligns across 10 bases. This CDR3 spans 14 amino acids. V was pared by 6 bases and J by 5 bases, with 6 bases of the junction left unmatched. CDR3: CASSHGTSVETQYF. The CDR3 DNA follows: TGTGCCAGCAGCCACGGGACTAGCGTCGAGACCCAGTACTTC.

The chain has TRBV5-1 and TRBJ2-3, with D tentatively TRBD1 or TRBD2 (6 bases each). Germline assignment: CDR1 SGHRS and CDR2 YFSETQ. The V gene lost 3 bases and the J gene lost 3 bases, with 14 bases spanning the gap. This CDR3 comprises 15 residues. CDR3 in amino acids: CASSSLGGGTDTQYF. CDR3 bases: TGCGCCAGCAGCTCCCTGGGGGGCGGTACAGATACGCAGTATTTT.

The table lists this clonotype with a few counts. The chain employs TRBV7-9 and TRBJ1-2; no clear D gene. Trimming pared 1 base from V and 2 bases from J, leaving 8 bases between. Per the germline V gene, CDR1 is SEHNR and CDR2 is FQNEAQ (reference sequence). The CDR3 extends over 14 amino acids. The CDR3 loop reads CASSLVAVNYGYTF. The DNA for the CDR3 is TGTGCCAGCAGCTTAGTTGCAGTGAACTATGGCTACACCTTC.

The CDR3 loop reads CASSLGVGVMNTEAFF. In DNA, the CDR3 is TGCGCCAGCAGCTTGGGAGTAGGAGTCATGAACACTGAAGCTTTCTTT. This chain connects TRBV5-1 to TRBJ1-1; D is unclear. The CDR3 has 16 residues. CDR1 and CDR2 (germline): SGHRS, YFSETQ. The V end lost 0 bases, the J end lost 0 bases, and 12 bases lay between the germline ends.